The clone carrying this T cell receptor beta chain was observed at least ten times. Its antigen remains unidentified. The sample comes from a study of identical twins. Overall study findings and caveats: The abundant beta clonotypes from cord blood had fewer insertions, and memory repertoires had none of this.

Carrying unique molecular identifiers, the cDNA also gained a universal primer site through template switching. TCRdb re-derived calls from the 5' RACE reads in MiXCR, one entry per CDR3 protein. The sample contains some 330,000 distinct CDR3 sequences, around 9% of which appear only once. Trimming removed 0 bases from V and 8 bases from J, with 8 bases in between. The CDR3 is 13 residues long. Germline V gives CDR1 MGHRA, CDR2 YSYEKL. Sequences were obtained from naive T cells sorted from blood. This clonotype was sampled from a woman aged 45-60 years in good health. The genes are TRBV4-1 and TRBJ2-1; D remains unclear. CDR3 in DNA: TGCGCCAGCAGCCAAGAAATAGATGATGAGCAGTTCTTC. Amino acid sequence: CASSQEIDDEQFF.